The sequence of this TCR beta chain was determined in a study of identical twins. On this clonotype: Its target is unknown.

TCRdb re-analysed the 5' RACE reads in MiXCR, keeping a single row per CDR3 protein. The top ten clones hold around 0.48% of a sample with just under 550,000 distinct CDR3 sequences, 12% to 15% of them seen once. The study's findings and limits: Out-of-frame beta sequences exhibited a weaker degree of excess twin sharing. Twin pairs' shared out-of-frame alpha sequences were enriched in low generation probability. It was out-of-frame TCR alpha sharing in monozygotic twins that models underestimated. In cord blood, abundant beta clonotypes had fewer insertions; memory showed no trend.

The CDR3 is 16 residues long. V was cut by 4 bases and J by 0 bases, with 14 bases left in between. Germline assignment: CDR1 SGHRS and CDR2 YFSETQ. These data also featured in a second study, about yellow fever vaccine responses in identical twins.

This clonotype was obtained from a woman under 30 in good health. The V call is TRBV5-1, the J call TRBJ1-5; maybe TRBD1 (5 bases). The specimen was CD4+ T cells sorted from blood. The CDR3 DNA sequence: TGCGCCAGCAGCGGGGGGACGGACGATAGCAATCAGCCCCAGCATTTT. Its translation: CASSGGTDDSNQPQHF.